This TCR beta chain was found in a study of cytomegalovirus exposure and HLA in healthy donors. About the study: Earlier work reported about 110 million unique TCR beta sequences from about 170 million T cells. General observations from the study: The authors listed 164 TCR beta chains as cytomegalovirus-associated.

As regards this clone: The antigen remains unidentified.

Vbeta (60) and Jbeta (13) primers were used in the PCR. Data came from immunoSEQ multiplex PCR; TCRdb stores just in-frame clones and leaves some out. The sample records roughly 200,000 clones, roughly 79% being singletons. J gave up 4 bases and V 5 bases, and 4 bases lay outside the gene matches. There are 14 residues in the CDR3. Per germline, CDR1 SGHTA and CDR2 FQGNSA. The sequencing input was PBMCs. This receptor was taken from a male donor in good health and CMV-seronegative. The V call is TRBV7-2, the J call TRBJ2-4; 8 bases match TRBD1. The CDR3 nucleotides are TGTGCCAGCAGCGCGACAGGGGTAAAAAACATTCAGTACTTC. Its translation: CASSATGVKNIQYF.